The 5 T cell receptor beta chains given below trace back to one sample, sequenced in a study of OX40 agonist ivuxolimab in advanced cancers. TCRdb keeps only in-frame clones here, not all; method: immunoSEQ multiplex PCR. The table includes about 45,000 clones, about 89% detected once. The sample here was CD4+ or CD8+ T cells sorted from blood, taken in a trial of the OX40 agonist ivuxolimab. The receptors here all came from an adult with an advanced solid tumor such as melanoma, head and neck, liver or kidney cancer.

This chain uses TRBV6-5 with TRBJ1-1; no reliable D call. CDR1 and CDR2 from the germline V gene are MNHEY and SVGAGI. The CDR3 spans 15 residues. V was cut by 2 bases and J by 1 base, with 11 bases left in between. The CDR3: CASSYGLAGNTEAFF. The CDR3 coding sequence is TGTGCCAGCAGTTACGGTTTAGCAGGGAACACTGAAGCTTTCTTT.

This clone was counted a few times. The rearrangement links TRBV7-9 to TRBJ1-2; no clear D gene. There are 13 residues in the CDR3. CDR1 SEHNR and CDR2 FQNEAQ come from the germline V gene (reference sequence). The V and J ends lost 2 bases and 7 bases respectively, with 11 bases between them. CDR3 in amino acids: CASSLMTVFGYTF. CDR3 nucleotides: TGTGCCAGCAGCTTAATGACGGTTTTTGGCTACACCTTC.

The gene calls are TRBV27 and TRBJ2-3; weak D call: TRBD2 (5 bases). The germline V gene has CDR1 MNHEY and CDR2 SMNVEV (reference sequence). V shed 5 bases and J shed 6 bases, with 15 bases lying between them. This CDR3 comprises 14 residues. The chain's CDR3 is CASSVIGGLDTQYF. The CDR3 coding sequence is TGTGCCAGCAGTGTAATAGGAGGATTGGATACGCAGTATTTT.

The chain employs TRBV19 and TRBJ1-2, with 8 bases lining up with TRBD1. After removal of 7 bases from V and 6 bases from J, the junction contained 19 bases not matched to a gene. The V gene's germline CDR1 is LNHDA and CDR2 SQIVND (reference sequence). The CDR3 extends over 17 amino acids. Here the CDR3 reads CASTAGRTGYFVDGYTF. The CDR3 nucleotides are TGTGCCAGTACTGCGGGACGGACAGGGTACTTTGTGGATGGCTACACCTTC.

The rearrangement links TRBV5-6 to TRBJ2-1; 9 nucleotides align to TRBD2. CDR3 length: 15 residues. V lost 8 bases and J lost 4; bases outside the gene matches: 10. In germline, CDR1 is SGHDT, CDR2 YYEEEE. The CDR3 is CASQGGRDGYNEQFF. The CDR3 nucleotides read TGTGCCAGTCAAGGCGGGAGGGACGGTTACAATGAGCAGTTCTTC.